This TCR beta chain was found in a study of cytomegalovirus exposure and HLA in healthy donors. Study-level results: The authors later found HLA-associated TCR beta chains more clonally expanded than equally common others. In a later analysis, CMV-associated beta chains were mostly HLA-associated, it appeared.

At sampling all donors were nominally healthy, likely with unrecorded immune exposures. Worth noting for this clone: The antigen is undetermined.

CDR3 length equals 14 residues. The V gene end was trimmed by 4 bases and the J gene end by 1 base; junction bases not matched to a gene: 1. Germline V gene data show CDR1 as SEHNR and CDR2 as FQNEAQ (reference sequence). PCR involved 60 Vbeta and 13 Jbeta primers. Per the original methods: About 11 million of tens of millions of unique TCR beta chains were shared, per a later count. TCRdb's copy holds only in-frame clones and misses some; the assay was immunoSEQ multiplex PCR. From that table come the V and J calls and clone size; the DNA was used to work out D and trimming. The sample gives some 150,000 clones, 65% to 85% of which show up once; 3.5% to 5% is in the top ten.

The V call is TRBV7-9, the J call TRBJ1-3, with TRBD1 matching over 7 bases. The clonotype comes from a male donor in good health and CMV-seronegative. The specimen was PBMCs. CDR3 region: CASSSQGSGNTIYF. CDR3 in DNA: TGTGCCAGCAGCTCACAGGGGTCTGGAAACACCATATATTTT.